These T cell receptor beta chains were read from a single sample in a study of control samples from healthy donors and cancer patients. Data came from immunoSEQ multiplex PCR; TCRdb stores just in-frame clones and leaves some out. Here the sample spans around 84,000 clones, roughly 82% being singletons. The sequencing input was PBMCs. All receptors come from a man aged 60-69 years with head and neck cancer. CDR3s include the opening cysteine and the closing phenylalanine or tryptophan. Fields, in order: D gene, clone size, V gene, J gene, CDR3 protein, CDR3 DNA. The D gene is left open where the match is weak. A row's size may be missing; if present it is once, few, many or a size class.

D: NA; size: NA; V: TRBV18; J: TRBJ1-2; CDR3: CASSPATTPGPGYTF; DNA: TGTGCCAGCTCACCGGCGACAACTCCCGGGCCTGGCTACACCTTC
D: NA; size: NA; V: TRBV5-4; J: TRBJ1-2; CDR3: CASSRWGPGYTF; DNA: TGTGCCAGCAGCCGGTGGGGGCCTGGCTACACCTTC
D: NA; size: NA; V: TRBV7-2; J: TRBJ2-5; CDR3: CASSLSRGETQYF; DNA: TGTGCCAGCAGCTTATCCAGGGGAGAGACCCAGTACTTC
D: NA; size: once; V: TRBV27; J: TRBJ1-2; CDR3: CASSLVSGGGDYGYTF; DNA: TGTGCCAGCAGTTTAGTTTCGGGGGGCGGGGACTATGGCTACACCTTC
D: TRBD1; size: NA; V: TRBV5-4; J: TRBJ2-7; CDR3: CASSHWDREPHYEQYF; DNA: TGTGCCAGCAGCCATTGGGACAGGGAACCCCACTACGAGCAGTACTTC
D: NA; size: once; V: TRBV5-5; J: TRBJ2-4; CDR3: CASSLEGLAKNIQYF; DNA: TGTGCCAGCAGCTTGGAGGGCTTAGCCAAAAACATTCAGTACTTC
D: NA; size: once; V: TRBV28; J: TRBJ2-7; CDR3: CASSLNRLYEQYF; DNA: TGTGCCAGCAGTTTAAACCGCCTCTACGAGCAGTACTTC
D: TRBD1; size: NA; V: TRBV5-5; J: TRBJ2-3; CDR3: CASSWTGRADTQYF; DNA: TGTGCCAGCAGCTGGACAGGGCGGGCAGATACGCAGTATTTT
D: NA; size: NA; V: TRBV1; J: TRBJ2-3; CDR3: CTSSRGVAGGASSTDTQYF; DNA: NA
D: TRBD2; size: NA; V: TRBV6-5; J: TRBJ2-1; CDR3: CASKEGLAPYNEQFF; DNA: TGTGCCAGCAAAGAGGGACTAGCGCCTTACAATGAGCAGTTCTTC
D: NA; size: NA; V: TRBV6-5; J: TRBJ2-7; CDR3: CASSYSRQAGSYEQYF; DNA: TGTGCCAGCAGTTACTCCAGACAGGCGGGGTCCTACGAGCAGTACTTC
D: TRBD2; size: NA; V: TRBV28; J: TRBJ2-7; CDR3: CASSLFAGGSEQYF; DNA: TGTGCCAGCAGTTTATTTGCGGGAGGTTCCGAGCAGTACTTC
D: NA; size: NA; V: TRBV6-5; J: TRBJ2-3; CDR3: CASKVYDTQYF; DNA: TGTGCCAGCAAAGTGTACGATACGCAGTATTTT
D: TRBD1; size: NA; V: TRBV7-9; J: TRBJ2-6; CDR3: CASSPNEGQGGSGANVLTF; DNA: TGTGCCAGCAGCCCCAACGAGGGACAGGGGGGGTCTGGGGCCAACGTCCTGACTTTC
D: NA; size: NA; V: TRBV5-4; J: TRBJ1-1; CDR3: CASSFDRLLGAEAFF; DNA: TGTGCCAGCAGCTTTGATAGGCTTTTGGGAGCTGAAGCTTTCTTT
D: TRBD2; size: NA; V: TRBV5-1; J: TRBJ2-2; CDR3: CASSLTSEGGELFF; DNA: TGCGCCAGCAGCTTGACTAGCGAGGGCGGGGAGCTGTTTTTT
D: NA; size: NA; V: TRBV5-1; J: TRBJ2-1; CDR3: CASSSGLLNEQFF; DNA: TGCGCCAGCAGCTCGGGACTGCTCAATGAGCAGTTCTTC